This T cell receptor (beta chain) was obtained from a study of regulatory T cells in long-lasting Graves disease. Sequencing libraries for TCR beta were prepared with iRepertoire HTBI primers and Arm-PCR of CDR3 regions. From the multiplex PCR reads, TCRdb called clonotypes with MiXCR, one entry per CDR3 protein. The sample carries hundreds of thousands of distinct CDR3 sequences, over 15% recorded once. This clonotype was counted many times. Time point noted: newly diagnosed GD, antithyroid drugs for less than 3 months. Isolated PBMC RNA provided the starting material for the TCR library. Germline V gene lookup returns CDR1 SGHAT and CDR2 FQDESV (reference sequence). The CDR3 is 15 residues long. V was clipped by 1 base and J by 4 bases, with 11 bases between them. This same sample was also taken into another study, of T cells in Graves' hyperthyroidism and ophthalmopathy.

The chain recombines TRBV11-1 with TRBJ1-5; a possible D gene is TRBD1 (6 bases). This receptor was taken from a man between 40 and 49 years old with Graves disease. This specimen consisted of peripheral blood mononuclear cells (PBMCs), obtained at new diagnosis, from a patient treated with antithyroid drugs. The CDR3 protein is CASSLGGGGNQPQHF. The DNA of the CDR3 is TGTGCCAGCAGCTTAGGCGGAGGGGGTAATCAGCCCCAGCATTTT. Using reference TRBV11-1 and TRBJ1-5 for the parts outside the CDR3, the full variable domain is EAEVAQSPRYKITEKSQAVAFWCDPISGHATLYWYRQILGQGPELLVQFQDESVVDDSQLPKDRFSAERLKGVDSTLKIQPAELGDSAMYLCASSLGGGGNQPQHFGDGTRLSIL.